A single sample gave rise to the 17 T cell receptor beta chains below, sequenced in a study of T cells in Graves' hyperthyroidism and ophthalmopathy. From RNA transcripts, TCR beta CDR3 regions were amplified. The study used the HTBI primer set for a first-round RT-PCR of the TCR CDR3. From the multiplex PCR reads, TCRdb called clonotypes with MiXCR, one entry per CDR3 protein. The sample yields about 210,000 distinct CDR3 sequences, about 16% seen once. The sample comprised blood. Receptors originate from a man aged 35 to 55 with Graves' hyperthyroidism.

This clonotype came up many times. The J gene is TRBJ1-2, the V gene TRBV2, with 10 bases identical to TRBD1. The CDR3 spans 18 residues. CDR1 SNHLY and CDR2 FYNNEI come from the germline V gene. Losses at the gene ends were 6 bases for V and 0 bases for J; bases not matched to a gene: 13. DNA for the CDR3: TGTGCCAGCAGCGAGGGCGGTGGGACAGGGGTTCCTAACTATGGCTACACCTTC. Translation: CASSEGGGTGVPNYGYTF.

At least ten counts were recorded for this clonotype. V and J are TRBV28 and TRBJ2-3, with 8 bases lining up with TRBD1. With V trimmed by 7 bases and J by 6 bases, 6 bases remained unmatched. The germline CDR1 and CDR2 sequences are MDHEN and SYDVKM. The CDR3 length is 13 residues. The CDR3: CASTRGRGDTQYF. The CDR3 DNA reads TGTGCCAGCACCAGGGGGCGCGGGGATACGCAGTATTTT.

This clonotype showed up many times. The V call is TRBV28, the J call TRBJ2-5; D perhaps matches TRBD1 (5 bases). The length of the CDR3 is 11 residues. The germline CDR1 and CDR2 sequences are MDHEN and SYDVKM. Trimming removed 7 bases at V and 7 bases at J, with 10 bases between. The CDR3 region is CASKSRGTQYF. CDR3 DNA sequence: TGTGCCAGCAAGAGTAGGGGGACCCAGTACTTC.

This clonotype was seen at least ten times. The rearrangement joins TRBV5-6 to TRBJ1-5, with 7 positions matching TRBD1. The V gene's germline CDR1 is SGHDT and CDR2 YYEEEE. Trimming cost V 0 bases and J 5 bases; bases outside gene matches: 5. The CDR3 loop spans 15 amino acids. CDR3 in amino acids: CASSLEGGADQPQHF. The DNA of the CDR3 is TGTGCCAGCAGCTTGGAAGGGGGCGCGGATCAGCCCCAGCATTTT.

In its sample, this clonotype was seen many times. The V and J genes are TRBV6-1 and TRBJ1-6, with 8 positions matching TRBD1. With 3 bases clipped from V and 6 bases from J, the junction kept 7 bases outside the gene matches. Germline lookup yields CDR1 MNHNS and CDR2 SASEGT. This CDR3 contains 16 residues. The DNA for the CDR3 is TGTGCCAGCAGTGACCTGACAGGGGCGAGTAATTCACCCCTCCACTTT. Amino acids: CASSDLTGASNSPLHF.

The CDR3 bases are TGCGCCAGCAGCCATCCTGGGACAGCTGGTGATGAAAAACTGTTTTTT. Its translation: CASSHPGTAGDEKLFF. The V gene is TRBV4-3, the J gene TRBJ1-4; 7 bases agree with TRBD1. The V gene's germline CDR1 is LGHNA and CDR2 YSLEER. The CDR3 is made up of 16 amino acids. Unmatched junction bases numbered 10, after V lost 3 bases and J lost 6 bases.

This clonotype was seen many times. CDR3 sequence reads: CASSLDPRVNTGELFF. The CDR3 DNA sequence: TGCGCCAGCAGCTTGGACCCACGGGTGAACACCGGGGAGCTGTTTTTT. The gene calls are TRBV5-1 and TRBJ2-2; D is undetermined. V was pared by 0 bases and J by 1 base, with 10 bases between. Germline CDR1 is SGHRS and CDR2 is YFSETQ. The CDR3 is 16 residues long.

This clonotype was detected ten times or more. The CDR3 nucleotides are TGCAGTGCTCCCCCAGCCGGGGGGACCAATGAGCAGTTCTTC. Its protein product is CSAPPAGGTNEQFF. This chain joins TRBV20-1 and TRBJ2-1, with TRBD2 matching 7 bases. The CDR3 has 14 residues. Germline CDR1 is DFQATT and CDR2 is SNEGSKA (reference sequence). V dropped 5 bases and J dropped 6; count of bases not matched to a gene: 10.

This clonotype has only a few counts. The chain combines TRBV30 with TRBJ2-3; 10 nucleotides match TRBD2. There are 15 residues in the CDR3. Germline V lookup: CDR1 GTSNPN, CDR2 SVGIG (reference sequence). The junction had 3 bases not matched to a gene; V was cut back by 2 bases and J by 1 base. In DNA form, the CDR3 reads TGTGCCTGGAGTCGACTAGCGGGCCGCACAGATACGCAGTATTTT. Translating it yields CAWSRLAGRTDTQYF.

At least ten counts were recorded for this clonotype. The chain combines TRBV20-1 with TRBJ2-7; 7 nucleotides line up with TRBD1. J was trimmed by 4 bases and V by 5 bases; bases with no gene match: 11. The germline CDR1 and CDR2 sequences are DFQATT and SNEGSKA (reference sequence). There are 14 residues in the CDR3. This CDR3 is CSASPGTAEYEQYF. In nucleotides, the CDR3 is TGCAGTGCTTCTCCCGGGACAGCCGAATACGAGCAGTACTTC.

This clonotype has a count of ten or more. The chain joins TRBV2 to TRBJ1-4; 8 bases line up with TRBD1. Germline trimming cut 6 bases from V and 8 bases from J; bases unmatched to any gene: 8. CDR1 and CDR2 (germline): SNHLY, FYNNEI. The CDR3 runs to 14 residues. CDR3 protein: CASSSDRVGEKLFF. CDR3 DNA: TGTGCCAGCAGCTCGGACAGGGTCGGGGAAAAACTGTTTTTT.

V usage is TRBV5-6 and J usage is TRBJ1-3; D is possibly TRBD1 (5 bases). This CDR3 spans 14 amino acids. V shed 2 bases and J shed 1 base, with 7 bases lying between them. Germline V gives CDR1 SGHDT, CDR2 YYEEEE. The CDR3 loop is CASSFWTSGNTIYF. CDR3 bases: TGTGCCAGCAGCTTCTGGACATCTGGAAACACCATATATTTT.

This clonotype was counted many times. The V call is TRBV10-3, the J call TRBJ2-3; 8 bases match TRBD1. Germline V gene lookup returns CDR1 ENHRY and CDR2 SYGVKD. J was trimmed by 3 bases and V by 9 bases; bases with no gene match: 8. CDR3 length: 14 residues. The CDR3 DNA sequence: TGTGCCATTTCTCCGGGACAGGCAACAGATACGCAGTATTTT. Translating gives CAISPGQATDTQYF.

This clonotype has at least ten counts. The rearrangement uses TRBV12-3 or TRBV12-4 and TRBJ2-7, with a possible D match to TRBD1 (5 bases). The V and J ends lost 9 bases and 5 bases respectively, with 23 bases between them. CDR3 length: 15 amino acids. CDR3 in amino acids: CASQPRSPATDEQYF. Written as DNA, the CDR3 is TGTGCCAGTCAGCCTAGATCGCCGGCGACAGACGAGCAGTACTTC.

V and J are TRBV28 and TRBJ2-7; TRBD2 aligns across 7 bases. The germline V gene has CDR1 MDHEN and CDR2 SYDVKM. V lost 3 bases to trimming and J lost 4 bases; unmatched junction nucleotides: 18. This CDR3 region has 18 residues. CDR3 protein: CASSFGSESGTTTYEQYF. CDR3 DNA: TGTGCCAGCAGTTTCGGATCCGAATCCGGGACTACGACTTACGAGCAGTACTTC.

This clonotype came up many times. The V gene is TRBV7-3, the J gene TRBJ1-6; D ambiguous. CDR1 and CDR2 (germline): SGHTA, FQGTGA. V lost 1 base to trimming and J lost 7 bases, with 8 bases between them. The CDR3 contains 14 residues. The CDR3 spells CASSLRGGNSPLHF. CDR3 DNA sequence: TGTGCCAGCAGCTTAAGAGGCGGCAATTCACCCCTCCACTTT. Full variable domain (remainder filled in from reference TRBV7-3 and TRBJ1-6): GAGVSQTPSNKVTEKGKYVELRCDPISGHTALYWYRQSLGQGPEFLIYFQGTGAADDSGLPNDRFFAVRPEGSVSTLKIQRTERGDSAVYLCASSLRGGNSPLHFGNGTRLTVT.

CDR3 sequence: CASGIGRFEQYF. As DNA, the CDR3 is TGTGCCAGCGGGATAGGTCGGTTTGAGCAGTACTTC. The rearrangement joins TRBV6-1 to TRBJ2-7; unclear D gene. Germline assignment: CDR1 MNHNS and CDR2 SASEGT. This CDR3 contains 12 residues. V lost 8 bases and J 7 bases, leaving 15 bases between the germline ends.